The sequence of this TCR beta chain was determined in a study of cytomegalovirus exposure and HLA in healthy donors. General study results and limits: In an earlier analysis, in approximately 630 donors, most V segments appeared productive either ~87% or ~30% of the time. Compared with the roughly 700-donor mean, an Asian-associated ancestry cluster reportedly had fewer N-insertions, according to a later analysis. TCR beta chains numbering 164 were designated cytomegalovirus-associated.

Regarding this clone: Its antigen is currently unknown.

PCR amplification relied on 60 Vbeta primers (plus 13 Jbeta primers). The assay was immunoSEQ multiplex PCR, and TCRdb's table has in-frame clones only and misses some. The sample has tens of thousands of clones. Sampled while nominally healthy, donors likely had unrecorded immune exposures. Germline V gives CDR1 MNHEY, CDR2 SMNVEV (reference sequence). V lost 4 bases and J lost 3, with 15 bases in between. The CDR3 spans 15 residues. The receptor was isolated from a human donor in good health. The sequencing sample was made of PBMCs. The chain carries TRBV27 and TRBJ2-5; a possible D gene is TRBD1 (6 bases). CDR3 in amino acids: CASSSLSAGEETQYF. DNA of the CDR3: TGTGCCAGCAGTTCGCTCTCCGCAGGGGAAGAGACCCAGTACTTC.